This TCR beta chain was documented in a study of radiation and T cells in renal cell carcinoma. Only in-frame clones appear in the TCRdb table, and some are missing; sequencing was by immunoSEQ multiplex PCR. The table lists 95,000 or so clones, around nine tenths of them singletons, with 7.5% to 8.5% in the top ten. The time point: baseline pretreatment blood. Treatment indicated: 15 Gy SBRT to primary tumor, nephrectomy 4 weeks later. The sample was blood, taken from a patient whose treatment included radiotherapy and nephrectomy. The source is a man in his forties or fifties with renal cell carcinoma.

DNA of the CDR3: TGCGCCAGCAGCTGGATTTCAGGGGGCATCGAGGGCGAGCAGTACTTC. It specifies CASSWISGGIEGEQYF. This rearrangement joins TRBV5-1 to TRBJ2-7, with TRBD1 identical over 8 bases. The junction had 14 bases not matched to a gene; V was cut back by 3 bases and J by 6 bases. The CDR3 runs 16 residues. Germline lookup yields CDR1 SGHRS and CDR2 YFSETQ.